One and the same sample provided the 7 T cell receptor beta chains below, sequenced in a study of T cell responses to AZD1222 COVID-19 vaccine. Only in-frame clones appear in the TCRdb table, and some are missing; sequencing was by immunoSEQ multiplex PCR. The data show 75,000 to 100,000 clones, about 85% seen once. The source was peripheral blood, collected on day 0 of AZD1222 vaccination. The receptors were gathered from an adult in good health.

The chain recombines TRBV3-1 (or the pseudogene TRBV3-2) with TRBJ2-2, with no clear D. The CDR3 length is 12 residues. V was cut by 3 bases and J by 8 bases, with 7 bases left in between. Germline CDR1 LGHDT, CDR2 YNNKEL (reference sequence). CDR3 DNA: TGTGCCAGCAGCCACCCCCGGGGGGAGCTGTTTTTT. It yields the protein CASSHPRGELFF.

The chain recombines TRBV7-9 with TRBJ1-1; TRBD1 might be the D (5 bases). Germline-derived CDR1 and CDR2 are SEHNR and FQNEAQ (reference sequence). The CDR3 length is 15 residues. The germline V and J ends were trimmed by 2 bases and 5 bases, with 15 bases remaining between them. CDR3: CASSLNAGLRTEAFF. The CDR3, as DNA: TGTGCCAGCAGCTTAAACGCAGGGCTGAGGACTGAAGCTTTCTTT.

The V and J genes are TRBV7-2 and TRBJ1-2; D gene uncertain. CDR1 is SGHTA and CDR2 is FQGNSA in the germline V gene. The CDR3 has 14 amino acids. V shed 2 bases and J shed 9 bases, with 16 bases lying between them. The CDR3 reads CASSLTSEGGSYTF. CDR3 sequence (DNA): TGTGCCAGCAGCTTAACGTCCGAGGGTGGTAGCTACACCTTC. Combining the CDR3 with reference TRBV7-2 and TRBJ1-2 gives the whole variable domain GAGVSQSPSNKVTEKGKDVELRCDPISGHTALYWYRQSLGQGLEFLIYFQGNSAPDKSGLPSDRFSAERTGGSVSTLTIQRTQQEDSAVYLCASSLTSEGGSYTFGSGTRLTVV.

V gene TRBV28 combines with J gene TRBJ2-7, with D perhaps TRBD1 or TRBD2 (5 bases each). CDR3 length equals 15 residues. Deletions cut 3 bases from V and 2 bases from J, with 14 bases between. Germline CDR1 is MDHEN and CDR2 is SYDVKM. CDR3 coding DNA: TGTGCCAGCAGTTTTGGGGCACGGAGGACCTACGAGCAGTACTTC. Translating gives CASSFGARRTYEQYF.

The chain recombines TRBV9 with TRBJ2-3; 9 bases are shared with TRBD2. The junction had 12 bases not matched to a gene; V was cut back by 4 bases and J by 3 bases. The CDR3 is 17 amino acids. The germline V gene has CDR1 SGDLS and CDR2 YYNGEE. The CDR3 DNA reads TGTGCCAGCAGCTCACTAGCGGGTGCTTTTGGTACAGATACGCAGTATTTT. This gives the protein CASSSLAGAFGTDTQYF.

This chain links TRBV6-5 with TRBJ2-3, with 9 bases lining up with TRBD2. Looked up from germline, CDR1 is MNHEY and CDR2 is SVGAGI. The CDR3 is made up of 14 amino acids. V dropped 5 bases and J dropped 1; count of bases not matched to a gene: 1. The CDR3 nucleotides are TGTGCCAGCAGTCGGACTAGCGGCACAGATACGCAGTATTTT. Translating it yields CASSRTSGTDTQYF.

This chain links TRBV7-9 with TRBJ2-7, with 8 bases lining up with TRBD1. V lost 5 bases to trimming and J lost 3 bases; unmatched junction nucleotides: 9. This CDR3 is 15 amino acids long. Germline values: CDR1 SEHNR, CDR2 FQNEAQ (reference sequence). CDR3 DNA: TGTGCCAGCAGCCCCAAGGACAGGGAGATCTACGAGCAGTACTTC. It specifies CASSPKDREIYEQYF.